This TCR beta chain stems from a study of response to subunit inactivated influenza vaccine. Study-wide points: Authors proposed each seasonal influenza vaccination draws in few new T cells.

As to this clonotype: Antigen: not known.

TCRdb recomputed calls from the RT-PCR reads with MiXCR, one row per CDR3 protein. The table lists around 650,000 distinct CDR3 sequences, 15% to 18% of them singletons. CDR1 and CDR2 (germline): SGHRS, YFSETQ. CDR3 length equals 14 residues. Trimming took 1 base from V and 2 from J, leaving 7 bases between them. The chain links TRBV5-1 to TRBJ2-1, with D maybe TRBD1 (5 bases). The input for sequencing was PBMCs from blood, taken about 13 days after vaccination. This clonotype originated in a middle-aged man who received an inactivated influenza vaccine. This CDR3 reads CASSLSTAYNEQFF. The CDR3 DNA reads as TGCGCCAGCAGCTTGTCGACAGCCTACAATGAGCAGTTCTTC.